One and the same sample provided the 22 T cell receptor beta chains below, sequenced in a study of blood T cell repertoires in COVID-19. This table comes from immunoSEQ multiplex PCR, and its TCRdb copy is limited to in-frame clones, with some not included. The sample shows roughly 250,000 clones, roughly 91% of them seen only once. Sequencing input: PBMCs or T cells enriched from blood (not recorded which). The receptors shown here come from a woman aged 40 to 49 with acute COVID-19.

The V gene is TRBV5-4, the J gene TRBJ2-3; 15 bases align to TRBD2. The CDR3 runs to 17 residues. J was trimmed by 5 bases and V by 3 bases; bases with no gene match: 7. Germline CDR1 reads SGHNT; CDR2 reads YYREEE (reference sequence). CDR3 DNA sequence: TGTGCCAGCAGCTCACCGGGACTAGCGGGAGGATTAGATACGCAGTATTTT. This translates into CASSSPGLAGGLDTQYF.

The CDR3 is CAGRGTSGGSHTDTQYF. The CDR3 region has the DNA TGTGCCGGGCGGGGGACTAGCGGGGGGTCCCACACAGATACGCAGTATTTT. The chain joins TRBV19 to TRBJ2-3; 15 nucleotides agree with TRBD2. The CDR3 has 17 amino acids. Germline lookup yields CDR1 LNHDA and CDR2 SQIVND (reference sequence). Trimming cost V 11 bases and J 2 bases; bases outside gene matches: 11. Using reference TRBV19 and TRBJ2-3 for the parts outside the CDR3, the full variable domain is DGGITQSPKYLFRKEGQNVTLSCEQNLNHDAMYWYRQDPGQGLRLIYYSQIVNDFQKGDIAEGYSVSREKKESFPLTVTSAQKNPTAFYLCAGRGTSGGSHTDTQYFGPGTRLTVL.

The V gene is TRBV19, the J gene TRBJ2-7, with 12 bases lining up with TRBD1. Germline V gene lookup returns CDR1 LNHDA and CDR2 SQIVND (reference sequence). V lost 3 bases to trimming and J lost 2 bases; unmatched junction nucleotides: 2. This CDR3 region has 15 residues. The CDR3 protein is CASSIGTGGAYEQYF. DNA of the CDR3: TGTGCCAGTAGTATCGGGACAGGGGGCGCCTACGAGCAGTACTTC.

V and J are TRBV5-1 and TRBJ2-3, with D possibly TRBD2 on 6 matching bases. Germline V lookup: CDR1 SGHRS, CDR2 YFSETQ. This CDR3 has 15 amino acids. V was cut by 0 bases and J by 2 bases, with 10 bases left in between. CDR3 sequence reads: CASSLGGGITDTQYF. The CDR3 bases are TGCGCCAGCAGCTTGGGGGGCGGGATCACAGATACGCAGTATTTT.

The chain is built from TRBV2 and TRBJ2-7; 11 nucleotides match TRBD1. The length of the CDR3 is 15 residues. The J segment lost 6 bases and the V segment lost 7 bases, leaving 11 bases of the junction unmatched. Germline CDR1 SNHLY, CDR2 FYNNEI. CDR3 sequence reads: CASKGQGENEGEQYF. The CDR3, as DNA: TGTGCCAGCAAGGGACAGGGGGAAAATGAAGGCGAGCAGTACTTC.

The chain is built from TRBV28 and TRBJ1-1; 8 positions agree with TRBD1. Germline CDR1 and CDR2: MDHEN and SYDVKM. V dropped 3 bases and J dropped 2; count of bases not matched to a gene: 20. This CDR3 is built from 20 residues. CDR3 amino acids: CASSLRKRRGLIYRNTEAFF. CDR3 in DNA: TGTGCCAGCAGTTTGCGGAAGCGCAGGGGGCTCATTTATCGTAACACTGAAGCTTTCTTT.

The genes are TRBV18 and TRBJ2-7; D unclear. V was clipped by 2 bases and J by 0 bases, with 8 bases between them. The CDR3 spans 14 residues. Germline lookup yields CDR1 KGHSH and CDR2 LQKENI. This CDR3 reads CASSPALSSYEQYF. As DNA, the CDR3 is TGTGCCAGCTCACCAGCGCTGAGCTCCTACGAGCAGTACTTC.

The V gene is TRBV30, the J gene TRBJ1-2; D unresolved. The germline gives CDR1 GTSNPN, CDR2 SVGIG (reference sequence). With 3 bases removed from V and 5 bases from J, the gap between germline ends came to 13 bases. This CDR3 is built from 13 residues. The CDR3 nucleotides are TGTGCCTGGAGCGGGGAGGTTGGTTATGGCTACACCTTC. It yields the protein CAWSGEVGYGYTF. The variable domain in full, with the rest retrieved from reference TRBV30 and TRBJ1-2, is SQTIHQWPATLVQPVGSPLSLECTVEGTSNPNLYWYRQAAGRGLQLLFYSVGIGQISSEVPQNLSASRPQDRQFILSSKKLLLSDSGFYLCAWSGEVGYGYTFGSGTRLTVV.

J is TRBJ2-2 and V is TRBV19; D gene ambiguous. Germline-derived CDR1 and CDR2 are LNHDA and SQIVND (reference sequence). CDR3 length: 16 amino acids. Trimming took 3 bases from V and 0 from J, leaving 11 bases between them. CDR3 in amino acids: CASSIPPPANTGELFF. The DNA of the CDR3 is TGTGCCAGTAGTATCCCCCCCCCTGCGAACACCGGGGAGCTGTTTTTT.

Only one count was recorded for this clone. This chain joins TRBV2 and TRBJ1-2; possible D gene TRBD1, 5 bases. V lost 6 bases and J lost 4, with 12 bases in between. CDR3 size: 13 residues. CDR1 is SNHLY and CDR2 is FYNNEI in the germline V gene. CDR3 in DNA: TGTGCCAGCAGCACTGGGGGGGGCTATGGCTACACCTTC. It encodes CASSTGGGYGYTF.

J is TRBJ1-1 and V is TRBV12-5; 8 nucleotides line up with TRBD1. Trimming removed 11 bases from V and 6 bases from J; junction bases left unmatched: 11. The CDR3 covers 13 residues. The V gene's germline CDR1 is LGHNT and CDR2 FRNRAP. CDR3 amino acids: CAGQSGGQAEAFF. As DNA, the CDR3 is TGTGCTGGACAGTCAGGGGGACAGGCTGAAGCTTTCTTT. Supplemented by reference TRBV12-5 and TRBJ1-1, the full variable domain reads DARVTQTPRHKVTEMGQEVTMRCQPILGHNTVFWYRQTMMQGLELLAYFRNRAPLDDSGMPKDRFSAEMPDATLATLKIQPSEPRDSAVYFCAGQSGGQAEAFFGQGTRLTVV.

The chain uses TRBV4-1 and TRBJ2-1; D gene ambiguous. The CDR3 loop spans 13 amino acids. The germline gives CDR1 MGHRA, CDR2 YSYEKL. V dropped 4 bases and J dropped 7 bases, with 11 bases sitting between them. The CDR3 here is CASSPFTANEQFF. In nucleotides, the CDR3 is TGCGCCAGCAGCCCCTTCACAGCTAATGAGCAGTTCTTC.

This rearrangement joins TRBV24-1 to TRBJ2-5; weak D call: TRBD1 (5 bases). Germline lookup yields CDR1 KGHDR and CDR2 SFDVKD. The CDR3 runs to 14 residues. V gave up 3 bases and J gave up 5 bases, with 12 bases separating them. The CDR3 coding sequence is TGTGCCACCAGTGATGCAGGGCTCCGGGAGACCCAGTACTTC. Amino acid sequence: CATSDAGLRETQYF.

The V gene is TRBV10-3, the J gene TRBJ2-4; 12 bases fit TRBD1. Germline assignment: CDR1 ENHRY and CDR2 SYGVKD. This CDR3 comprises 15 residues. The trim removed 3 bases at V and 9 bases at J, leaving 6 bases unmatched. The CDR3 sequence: CAISDPGQGAAIQYF. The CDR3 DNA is TGTGCCATCAGTGACCCGGGACAGGGGGCCGCCATTCAGTACTTC.

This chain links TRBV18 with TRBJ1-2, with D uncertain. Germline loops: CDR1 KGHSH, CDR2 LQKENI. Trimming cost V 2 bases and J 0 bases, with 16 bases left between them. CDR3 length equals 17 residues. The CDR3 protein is CASSPIGRSKANYGYTF. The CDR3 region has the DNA TGTGCCAGCTCACCAATCGGTCGGAGTAAAGCTAACTATGGCTACACCTTC.

CDR3 DNA: TGTGCCAGCAGCCCTTCAAGCGGGGGTGCGGACGAGCAGTACTTC. Amino acids: CASSPSSGGADEQYF. The chain is built from TRBV3-1 (or the pseudogene TRBV3-2) and TRBJ2-7, with 8 bases matching TRBD2. Trimming took 4 bases from V and 5 from J; bases not matched to a gene: 10. There are 15 residues in the CDR3. Germline assignment: CDR1 LGHDT and CDR2 YNNKEL (reference sequence).

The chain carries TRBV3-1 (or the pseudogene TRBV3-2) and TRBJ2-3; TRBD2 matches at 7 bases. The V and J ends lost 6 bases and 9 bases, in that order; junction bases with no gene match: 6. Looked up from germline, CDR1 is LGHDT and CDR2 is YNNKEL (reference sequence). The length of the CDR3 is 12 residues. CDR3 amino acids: CASRLGGLTQYF. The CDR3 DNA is TGTGCCAGCAGGCTGGGGGGGTTGACGCAGTATTTT.

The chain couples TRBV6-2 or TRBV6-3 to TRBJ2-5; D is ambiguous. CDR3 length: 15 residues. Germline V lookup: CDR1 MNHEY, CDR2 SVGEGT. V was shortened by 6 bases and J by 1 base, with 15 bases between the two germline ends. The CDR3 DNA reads TGTGCCAGCAGCCCCAGATCTAGAATCCAAGAGACCCAGTACTTC. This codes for CASSPRSRIQETQYF.

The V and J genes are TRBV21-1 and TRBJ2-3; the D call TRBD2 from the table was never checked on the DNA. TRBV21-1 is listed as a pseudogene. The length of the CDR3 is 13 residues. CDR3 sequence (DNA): TGTGCCAGCAGCCTACTTAATTGCTATACGCAGTATTTT. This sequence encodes CASSLLNCYTQYF.

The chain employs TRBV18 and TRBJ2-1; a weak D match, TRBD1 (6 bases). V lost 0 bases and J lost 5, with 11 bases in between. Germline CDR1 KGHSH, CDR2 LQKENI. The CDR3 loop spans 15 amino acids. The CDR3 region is CASSPPGGLDNEQFF. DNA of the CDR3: TGTGCCAGCTCACCACCAGGGGGTCTAGACAATGAGCAGTTCTTC.

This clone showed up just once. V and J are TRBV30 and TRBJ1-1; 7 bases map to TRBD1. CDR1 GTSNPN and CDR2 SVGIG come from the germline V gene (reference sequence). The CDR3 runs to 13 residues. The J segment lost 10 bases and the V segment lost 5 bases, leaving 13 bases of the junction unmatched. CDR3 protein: CAWGRDRTKGAFF. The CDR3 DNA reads TGTGCCTGGGGACGGGACAGAACAAAAGGAGCTTTCTTT.

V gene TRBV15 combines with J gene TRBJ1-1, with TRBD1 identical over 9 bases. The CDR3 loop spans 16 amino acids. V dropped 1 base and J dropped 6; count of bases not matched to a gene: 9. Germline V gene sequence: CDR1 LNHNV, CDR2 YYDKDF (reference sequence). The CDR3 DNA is TGTGCCACCAGCAGAGCTTCGACAGGGGGTCGGGCTGAAGCTTTCTTT. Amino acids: CATSRASTGGRAEAFF.